The present T cell receptor beta chain was sequenced within a study of CD8 T cells in Susac syndrome. At the level of the study: Patients with Susac syndrome were, at the time of blood collection, therapy-naive, maintained on corticosteroids, or maintained on intravenous immunoglobulin alone. Study-level findings and limits: The CD4+ T cell repertoires in Susac syndrome did not show any clonal expansion.

Comments on this clonotype: The antigen remains unidentified.

Random-hexamer reverse transcription was applied to about 0.45 to 1 ug RNA. From the immunoSEQ multiplex PCR reads, TCRdb called clonotypes with MiXCR, one entry per CDR3 protein. The sample carries roughly 150,000 distinct CDR3 sequences, around 96% recorded once. The CDR3 totals 14 residues. The trim removed 4 bases at V and 3 bases at J, leaving 4 bases unmatched. Per the germline V gene, CDR1 is SGHDT and CDR2 is YYEEEE. This clonotype was obtained from a human donor with Susac syndrome. The sequenced material came from CD4+ T cells from PBMCs. V gene TRBV5-6 combines with J gene TRBJ2-5, with TRBD2 matching 9 bases. The DNA of the CDR3 is TGTGCCAGCAGCCCACGACTAGCGGAAGAGACCCAGTACTTC. Its protein product is CASSPRLAEETQYF.